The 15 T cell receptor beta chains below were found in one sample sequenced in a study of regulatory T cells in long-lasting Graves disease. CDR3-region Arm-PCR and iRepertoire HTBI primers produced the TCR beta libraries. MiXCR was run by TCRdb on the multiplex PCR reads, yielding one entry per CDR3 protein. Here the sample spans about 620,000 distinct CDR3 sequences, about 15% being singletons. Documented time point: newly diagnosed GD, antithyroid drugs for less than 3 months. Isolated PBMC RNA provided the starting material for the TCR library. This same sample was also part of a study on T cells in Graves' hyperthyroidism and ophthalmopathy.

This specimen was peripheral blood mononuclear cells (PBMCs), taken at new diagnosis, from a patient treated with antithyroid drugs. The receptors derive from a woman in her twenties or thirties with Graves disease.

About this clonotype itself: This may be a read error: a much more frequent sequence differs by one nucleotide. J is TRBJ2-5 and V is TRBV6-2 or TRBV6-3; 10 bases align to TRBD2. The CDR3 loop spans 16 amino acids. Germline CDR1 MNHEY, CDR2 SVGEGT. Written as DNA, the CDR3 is TGTGCCAGCGGTTACGGGCTAGCGGGAGATGCGGAGACCCAGTACTTC. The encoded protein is CASGYGLAGDAETQYF.

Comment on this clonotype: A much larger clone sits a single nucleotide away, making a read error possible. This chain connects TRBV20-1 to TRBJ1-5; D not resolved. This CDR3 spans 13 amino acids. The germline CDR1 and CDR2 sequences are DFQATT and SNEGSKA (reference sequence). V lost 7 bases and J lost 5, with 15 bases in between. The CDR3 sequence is CSGGKGVDQPQHF. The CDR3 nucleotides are TGCAGTGGAGGAAAGGGAGTCGATCAGCCCCAGCATTTT.

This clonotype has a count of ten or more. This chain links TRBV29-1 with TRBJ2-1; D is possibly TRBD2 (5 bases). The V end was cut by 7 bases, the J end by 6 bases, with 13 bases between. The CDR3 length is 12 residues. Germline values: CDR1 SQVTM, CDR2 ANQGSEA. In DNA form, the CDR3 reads TGCAGCGCCCGAACGGGATCCAATGAGCAGTTCTTC. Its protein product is CSARTGSNEQFF.

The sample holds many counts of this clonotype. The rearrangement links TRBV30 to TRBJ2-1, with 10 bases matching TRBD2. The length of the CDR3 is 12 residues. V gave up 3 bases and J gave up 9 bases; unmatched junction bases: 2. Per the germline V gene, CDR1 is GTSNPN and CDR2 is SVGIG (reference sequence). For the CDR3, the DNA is TGTGCCTGGAGAGCGGGAGGGATTGAGCAGTTCTTC. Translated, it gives CAWRAGGIEQFF.

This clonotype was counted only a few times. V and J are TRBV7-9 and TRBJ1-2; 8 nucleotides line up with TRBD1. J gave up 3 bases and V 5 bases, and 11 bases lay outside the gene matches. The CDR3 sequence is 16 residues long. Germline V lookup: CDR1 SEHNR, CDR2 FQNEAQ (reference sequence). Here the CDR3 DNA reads TGTGCCAGCAGCCCAAGGACAGGGATAGATGACTATGGCTACACCTTC. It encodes CASSPRTGIDDYGYTF.

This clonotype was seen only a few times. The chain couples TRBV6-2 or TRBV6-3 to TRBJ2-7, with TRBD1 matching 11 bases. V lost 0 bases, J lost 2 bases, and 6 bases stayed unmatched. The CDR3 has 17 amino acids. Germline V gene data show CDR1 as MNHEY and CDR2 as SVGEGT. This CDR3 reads CASSYSSGTGGPYEQYF. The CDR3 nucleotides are TGTGCCAGCAGTTACTCATCCGGGACAGGGGGACCCTACGAGCAGTACTTC.

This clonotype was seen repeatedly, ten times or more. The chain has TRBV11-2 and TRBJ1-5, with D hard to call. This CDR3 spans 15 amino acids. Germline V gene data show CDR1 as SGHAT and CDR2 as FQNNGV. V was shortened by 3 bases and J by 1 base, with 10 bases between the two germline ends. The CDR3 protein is CASSLGTGSNQPQHF. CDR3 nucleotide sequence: TGTGCCAGCAGCTTGGGAACGGGAAGCAATCAGCCCCAGCATTTT.

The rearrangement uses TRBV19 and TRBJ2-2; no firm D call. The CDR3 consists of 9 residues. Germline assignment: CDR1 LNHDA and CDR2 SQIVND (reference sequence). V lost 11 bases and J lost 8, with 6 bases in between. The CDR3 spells CALGGELFF. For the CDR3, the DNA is TGTGCCCTGGGGGGGGAGCTGTTTTTT.

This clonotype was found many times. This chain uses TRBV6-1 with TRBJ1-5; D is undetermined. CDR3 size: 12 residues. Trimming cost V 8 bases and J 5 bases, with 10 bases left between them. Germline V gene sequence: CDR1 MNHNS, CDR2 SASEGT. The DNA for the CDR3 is TGTGCCAGCGGGCAGACGGATCAGCCCCAGCATTTT. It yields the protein CASGQTDQPQHF.

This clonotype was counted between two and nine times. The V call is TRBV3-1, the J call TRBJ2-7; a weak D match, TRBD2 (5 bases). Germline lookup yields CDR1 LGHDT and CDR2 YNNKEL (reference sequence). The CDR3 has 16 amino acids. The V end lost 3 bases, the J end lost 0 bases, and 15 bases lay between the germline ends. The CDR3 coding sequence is TGTGCCAGCAGCCATGATTTGGGGAGCCGCTCCTACGAGCAGTACTTC. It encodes CASSHDLGSRSYEQYF.

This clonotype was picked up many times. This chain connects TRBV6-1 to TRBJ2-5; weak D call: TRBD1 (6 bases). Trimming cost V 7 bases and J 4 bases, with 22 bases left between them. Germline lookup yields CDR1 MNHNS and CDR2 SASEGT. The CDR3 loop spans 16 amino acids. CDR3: CASTLSQGNRGETQYF. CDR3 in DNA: TGTGCCAGCACCCTATCCCAGGGGAATCGGGGAGAGACCCAGTACTTC.

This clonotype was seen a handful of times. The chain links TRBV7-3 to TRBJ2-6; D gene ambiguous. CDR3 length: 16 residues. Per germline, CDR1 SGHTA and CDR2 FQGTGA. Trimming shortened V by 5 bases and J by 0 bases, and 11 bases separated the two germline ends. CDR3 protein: CASSLLPVSGANVLTF. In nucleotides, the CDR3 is TGTGCCAGCAGCCTATTGCCTGTCTCTGGGGCCAACGTCCTGACTTTC.

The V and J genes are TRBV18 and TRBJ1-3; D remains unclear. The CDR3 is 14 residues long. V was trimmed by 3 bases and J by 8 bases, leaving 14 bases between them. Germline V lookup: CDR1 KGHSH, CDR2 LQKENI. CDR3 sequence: CASSPQMSGDTIYF. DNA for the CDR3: TGTGCCAGCTCACCCCAGATGAGTGGCGACACCATATATTTT.

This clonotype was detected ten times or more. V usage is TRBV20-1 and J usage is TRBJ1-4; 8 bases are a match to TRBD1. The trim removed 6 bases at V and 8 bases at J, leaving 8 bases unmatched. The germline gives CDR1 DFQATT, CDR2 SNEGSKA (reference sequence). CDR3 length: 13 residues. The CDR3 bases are TGCAGTGCAAAGGACAGGGTGGGCGAAAAACTGTTTTTT. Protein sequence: CSAKDRVGEKLFF.

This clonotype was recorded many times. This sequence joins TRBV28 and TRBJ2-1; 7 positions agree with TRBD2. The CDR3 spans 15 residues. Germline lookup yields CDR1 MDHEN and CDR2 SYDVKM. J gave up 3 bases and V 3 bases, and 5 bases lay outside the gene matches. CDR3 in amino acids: CASSLAGVNYNEQFF. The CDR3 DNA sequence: TGTGCCAGCAGTTTGGCGGGGGTGAACTACAATGAGCAGTTCTTC.